This T cell receptor (beta chain) came from a study of molecular identifiers for immune sequencing clone quantification listed by TCRdb under 2018. For context, the study as a whole: For a replicate experiment, RNA from about 20,000 or 100,000 naive CD8 T cells was divided into five aliquots, of which four were sequenced. The study was a methods study using CD8 T cells to benchmark molecular-identifier clustering-based TCR repertoire sequencing (MIDCIRS) and TCR RNA copy counting. Results the study describes overall, beyond this receptor: Spiked-in Jurkat TCR RNA equivalent to a single cell was reported to be detectable even among 800,000 to 1,000,000 naive CD8 T cells. Modeling estimated approximately 3 recovered TCR RNA copies per cell, compared with about 9.8 by digital PCR, which implies around 33% capture efficiency. Highly expanded clone sizes could be underestimated because identical TCR molecules may share a barcode. Clones above 20 RNA copies held over 99% of molecules in CMV-specific effector cells but under 1% in naive cells. Spiked-in Jurkat TCR RNA (about ten copies' worth), which is not part of the donor repertoire, was contained in the naive libraries. When barcode sub-clustering was left out, chimeric consensus sequences inflated TCR diversity, with chimeras reaching as high as 47%.

Libraries of naive CD8 T cells were built from anywhere between roughly 20,000 and 1,100,000 sorted cells, with 10%, 30% or 50% of the purified RNA used. Naive CD8 T cells were FACS-sorted as CD8+CD4-CCR7+CD45RA+ on a BD FACSAria II into RLT Plus buffer. Around 10 TCR copies' worth of Jurkat RNA were spiked into about 19,000-1,000,000 naive CD8 T cell samples to test detection sensitivity. Enrichment of CD8 T cells was done with RosetteSep CD8+ T Cell Enrichment Cocktail plus Ficoll-Paque, and ACK red cell lysis came afterward. With regard to this clonotype: There is no known antigen for this receptor. Within one base of it there is no much larger clone, and no base qualities were kept.

To prepare the library, PCR was applied. Sequencing was performed on a NextSeq 500. Bulk TCR libraries were prepared as previously described, using TCR primers listed in Table S5. Purification of total RNA was performed with the Qiagen AllPrep DNA/RNA kit. Before any analysis, reads coming from multiple sequencing runs of the same library were combined into one pool. The paper's data handling went like this. Only reads with exact TCR constant sequence were kept, trimmed to 150 nt, and grouped by their 12-nt molecular barcodes. Within each barcode group, reads were sub-clustered at a 15% Levenshtein threshold, and quality-weighted consensus sequences were built per RNA molecule. Non-functional sequences were filtered out, along with any lower-count sequence sitting one edit away from another sequence. Based on a fit of two negative binomial distributions, barcode sub-clusters having less than 20% of the maximum read count were discarded. Using fastp trimming at Q25 and MiXCR clonotype assembly, TCRdb reanalyzed the public sequencing data and kept in-frame beta chains. Rows with a matching CDR3 protein are joined into one entry that keeps the most common DNA and genes. TCRdb's processing, not the authors', yielded these V and J calls. Within this sample are a few hundred thousand distinct CDR3 sequences, with around 23% of them counted one time only. Over 0.6% of the sample goes to the ten largest clones.

The receptor comes from a human donor in good health. Some libraries in this study had Jurkat cell RNA spiked in. Sequences were obtained from naive CD8+ T cells from blood, with Jurkat cell RNA spiked in. Per the publication, the cell subset or site label means: FACS-sorted CD8+CD4-CCR7+CD45RA+ naive T cells.

The CDR3 protein: CSASSSGGITDTQYF. The DNA sequence is TGCAGTGCGAGCTCTAGCGGGGGCATCACAGATACGCAGTATTTT. The chain employs TRBV20-1 and TRBJ2-3, with 10 bases matching TRBD2. There are 15 amino acids in the CDR3, from cysteine to phenylalanine inclusive. The entry retains the CDR3 DNA only, 45 bases that are in frame from base 1. From the germline V gene (reference sequence), CDR1 is DFQATT and CDR2 is SNEGSKA. Compared with germline, V lacks 6 bases and J lacks 2 bases; bases without a gene match: 8.